The clone carrying this T cell receptor (beta chain) has only one observation. These data belong to a study of blood T cell repertoires in COVID-19. Study background: COVID-19 samples collected from the United States, Italy and Spain covered acute and convalescent phases. T cells, B-cell-depleted T cells, or PBMCs supplied cDNA or gDNA.

Original processing methods: Estimates of nucleated cell counts were drawn from the amplification of reference gene primers. Profiling relied on immunoSEQ multiplex PCR, and the TCRdb table lists in-frame clones only, not all of them. V, J and clone size derive from that table, while D and trimming were established from the DNA sequence. The sample yields 95,000 to 110,000 clones, around 82% seen once. The TCR originated in a human donor in a cohort sampled during active COVID-19. Input material: peripheral blood.

The CDR3 loop reads CASRTIGLARDEQYV. CDR3 DNA: TGTGCCAGCAGAACTATCGGACTAGCGAGGGACGAGCAGTACGTC. This rearrangement joins TRBV2 to TRBJ2-7; 9 bases fit TRBD2. Losses at the gene ends were 6 bases for V and 5 bases for J; bases not matched to a gene: 11. The CDR3 is 15 amino acids. In germline, CDR1 is SNHLY, CDR2 FYNNEI.